The clone carrying this T cell receptor beta chain was detected only a few times. Its antigen is unknown. RNA transcripts yielded amplified TCR beta CDR3 regions. The HTBI primer set served for first-round RT-PCR of the TCR CDR3. TCRdb itself ran the multiplex PCR reads through MiXCR, one entry per CDR3 protein. Of hundreds of thousands of distinct CDR3 sequences in the sample, roughly 20% were seen once. This entry comes from a study of T cells in Graves' hyperthyroidism and ophthalmopathy. General study findings and limits: Most thyroid-expanded clonotypes above 0.001 were also found in blood.

There are 13 residues in the CDR3. V lost 7 bases, J lost 0 bases, and 10 bases lay in between. Germline-derived CDR1 and CDR2 are MDHEN and SYDVKM. PBMCs came from more than 9 ml fresh peripheral blood. This chain uses TRBV28 with TRBJ2-7; D is ambiguous. This sequence originates from a man in his thirties or forties with Graves' ophthalmopathy. Input material: blood. As DNA, the CDR3 is TGTGCCAGCACCTCTAGGACCTCCTACGAGCAGTACTTC. This sequence encodes CASTSRTSYEQYF.